These 20 T cell receptor beta chains share one sample of origin, sequenced in a study of T cell repertoires in cytomegalovirus infection (dated by TCRdb to the late 2010s). The listed sequencing device is Illumina HiSeq 1500. TCRdb passed the public sequencing reads through fastp at Q25 and MiXCR, retaining productive beta sequences. Entries that share a CDR3 protein sequence are merged under the most common genes and DNA. The sample table lists around 180,000 distinct CDR3 sequences, approximately 28% of them with a count of one. The ten largest clones represent roughly 29% of the sample. Sequenced material: PBMCs. These receptors all come from a human donor in good health (CMV status not recorded). Some clones in this sample may be carry-over from other donors' samples.

V is TRBV10-3 and J is TRBJ1-6, with D possibly being TRBD1 (5 bases). Germline V gives CDR1 ENHRY, CDR2 SYGVKD. V was trimmed by 10 bases and J by 0 bases, leaving 19 bases between them. The CDR3 totals 17 residues. The CDR3 spells CATGWGRLSSYNSPLHF. The DNA of the CDR3 is TGTGCCACAGGATGGGGACGCCTGAGCTCCTATAATTCACCCCTCCACTTT.

This chain links TRBV2 with TRBJ1-5, with 7 bases matching TRBD1. Germline lookup yields CDR1 SNHLY and CDR2 FYNNEI. The CDR3 runs 14 residues. With 6 bases clipped from V and 7 bases from J, the junction kept 9 bases outside the gene matches. CDR3 DNA: TGTGCCAGCAGAGACGACAGGGACAGCCAGCCCCAGCATTTT. It is translated as CASRDDRDSQPQHF.

This clonotype appeared a few times. The chain joins TRBV7-8 to TRBJ2-1; TRBD2 agrees at 9 bases. Trimming took 5 bases from V and 4 from J; bases not matched to a gene: 12. CDR1 SGHVS and CDR2 FQNEAQ come from the germline V gene. This CDR3 contains 17 residues. The CDR3 reads CASSGDSGGRLYNEQFF. In DNA, the CDR3 is TGTGCCAGCAGCGGAGATAGCGGGGGACGTCTATACAATGAGCAGTTCTTC.

The chain has TRBV11-2 and TRBJ2-7; 9 bases match TRBD1. This CDR3 has 18 residues. From germline, CDR1 is SGHAT and CDR2 FQNNGV. After removal of 3 bases from V and 4 bases from J, the junction contained 16 bases not matched to a gene. CDR3 protein: CASSFRGLTGGTIYEQYF. The DNA of the CDR3 is TGTGCCAGCAGCTTTAGGGGGCTGACAGGGGGTACTATTTACGAGCAGTACTTC. The variable domain in full, completed from reference TRBV11-2 and TRBJ2-7, reads EAGVAQSPRYKIIEKRQSVAFWCNPISGHATLYWYQQILGQGPKLLIQFQNNGVVDDSQLPKDRFSAERLKGVDSTLKIQPAKLEDSAVYLCASSFRGLTGGTIYEQYFGPGTRLTVT.

This clonotype occurred a few times. The chain carries TRBV4-3 and TRBJ1-6, with TRBD1 identical over 8 bases. The trim removed 0 bases at V and 8 bases at J, leaving 6 bases unmatched. The CDR3 extends over 16 amino acids. Germline V gene data show CDR1 as LGHNA and CDR2 as YSLEER. CDR3 loop: CASSQEGAGGYSPLHF. CDR3 sequence (DNA): TGCGCCAGCAGCCAAGAAGGGGCAGGGGGCTATTCACCCCTCCACTTT.

The chain combines TRBV5-1 with TRBJ2-1; 13 positions agree with TRBD2. Unmatched junction bases numbered 12, after V lost 4 bases and J lost 8 bases. CDR1 and CDR2 (germline): SGHRS, YFSETQ. The CDR3 length is 17 residues. The CDR3 loop is CASSRRTSGGPLDEQFF. The CDR3 DNA follows: TGCGCCAGCAGCCGAAGGACTAGCGGGGGACCCTTGGATGAGCAGTTCTTC.

This clonotype appeared a few times. The chain uses TRBV12-5 and TRBJ2-1; no clear D gene. V was trimmed by 5 bases and J by 5 bases, leaving 10 bases between them. Germline V gene lookup returns CDR1 LGHNT and CDR2 FRNRAP. There are 13 residues in the CDR3. CDR3 protein: CASGPSLDNEQFF. The CDR3 nucleotides read TGTGCTAGTGGTCCCTCACTCGACAATGAGCAGTTCTTC.

The rearrangement uses TRBV12-5 and TRBJ1-2, with D perhaps TRBD1 (6 bases). The V and J ends lost 0 bases and 4 bases respectively, with 15 bases between them. This CDR3 spans 16 amino acids. Germline CDR1 LGHNT, CDR2 FRNRAP. The CDR3 sequence is CASGLVVAGETYGYTF. The CDR3 region has the DNA TGTGCTAGTGGTTTGGTGGTGGCAGGGGAGACCTATGGCTACACCTTC.

This clonotype has ten or more counts. V gene TRBV6-2 or TRBV6-3 combines with J gene TRBJ2-7; D is perhaps TRBD2 (5 bases). Germline V CDR1 and CDR2: MNHEY, SVGEGT. The CDR3 has 12 residues. V lost 7 bases to trimming and J lost 1 base, with 8 bases between them. CDR3 sequence: CASNSGSYEQYF. CDR3 in DNA: TGTGCCAGCAACAGCGGATCCTACGAGCAGTACTTC.

This clonotype occurred many times. The chain couples TRBV7-2 to TRBJ2-5, with a weak D call TRBD2 (6 bases). CDR1 and CDR2 from the germline V gene are SGHTA and FQGNSA. V was clipped by 1 base and J by 2 bases, with 11 bases between them. The CDR3 runs to 15 residues. This CDR3 is CASSLVAEPQETQYF. The CDR3 region has the DNA TGTGCCAGCAGCTTAGTAGCGGAGCCTCAAGAGACCCAGTACTTC.

This clonotype has only a few counts. The gene calls are TRBV29-1 and TRBJ1-2; D gene unclear. This CDR3 has 12 residues. The V end was cut by 4 bases, the J end by 7 bases, with 13 bases between. The germline V gene has CDR1 SQVTM and CDR2 ANQGSEA. In DNA, the CDR3 is TGCAGCGTTGTGAGGGAAGATGGTGGCTACACCTTC. Translation: CSVVREDGGYTF.

This clonotype was found a few times. This chain links TRBV14 with TRBJ1-1; D is undetermined. This CDR3 has 11 amino acids. V shed 8 bases and J shed 3 bases, with 7 bases lying between them. Germline CDR1 SGHDN, CDR2 FVKESK. CDR3 residues: CASGRYTEAFF. The CDR3 DNA reads TGTGCCAGCGGGAGATACACTGAAGCTTTCTTT.

The sample holds a few counts of this clonotype. The CDR3 region has the DNA TGTGCCAGCAGTTTCCCCAACTCTGGAAACACCATATATTTT. This sequence encodes CASSFPNSGNTIYF. The rearrangement uses TRBV12-3 or TRBV12-4 and TRBJ1-3; D is undetermined. V lost 3 bases and J lost 0, with 6 bases in between. The CDR3 extends over 14 amino acids.

The chain carries TRBV25-1 and TRBJ2-1; D gene uncertain. CDR1 is MGHDK and CDR2 is SYGVNS in the germline V gene. V gave up 4 bases and J gave up 4 bases, with 11 bases separating them. The CDR3 is 14 amino acids. This chain's CDR3 is CASSGSLWYNEQFF. The CDR3 DNA reads TGTGCCAGCAGTGGCTCACTGTGGTACAATGAGCAGTTCTTC. The whole variable domain, remainder taken from reference TRBV25-1 and TRBJ2-1, is EADIYQTPRYLVIGTGKKITLECSQTMGHDKMYWYQQDPGMELHLIHYSYGVNSTEKGDLSSESTVSRIRTEHFPLTLESARPSHTSQYLCASSGSLWYNEQFFGPGTRLTVL.

The chain uses TRBV4-2 and TRBJ1-3; a weak D match, TRBD1 (5 bases). CDR1 and CDR2 from the germline V gene are LGHNA and YNFKEQ. V was trimmed by 0 bases and J by 2 bases, leaving 8 bases between them. The CDR3 extends over 15 amino acids. Here the CDR3 reads CASSQEQVPGNTIYF. The CDR3 DNA reads as TGTGCCAGCAGCCAAGAACAGGTTCCTGGAAACACCATATATTTT.

The chain has TRBV12-3 or TRBV12-4 and TRBJ2-7; either TRBD1 or TRBD2 may supply D (5 bases each). V dropped 6 bases and J dropped 6 bases, with 12 bases sitting between them. This CDR3 is built from 12 residues. The CDR3 region has the DNA TGTGCCAGCAGCGGCCCGGGGACCGAGCAGTACTTC. It codes for CASSGPGTEQYF.

This clonotype has a handful of counts. The CDR3 nucleotides read TGTGCCAGCAGCTTAGGAGGACTAGCGGGGGAAGATGAGCAGTTCTTC. Its translation: CASSLGGLAGEDEQFF. The rearrangement joins TRBV11-2 to TRBJ2-1; 13 bases are shared with TRBD2. V shed 1 base, J shed 8 bases, and the junction held 5 bases outside the gene matches. Germline V gives CDR1 SGHAT, CDR2 FQNNGV. The CDR3 runs 16 residues.

In this sample, this clonotype turned up a few times. The chain joins TRBV29-1 to TRBJ1-1; D gene uncertain. Trimming removed 3 bases at V and 7 bases at J, with 9 bases between. This CDR3 region has 11 residues. Germline V lookup: CDR1 SQVTM, CDR2 ANQGSEA. The CDR3 loop reads CSVEGSREAFF. The CDR3 DNA reads as TGCAGCGTTGAGGGGAGTCGTGAAGCTTTCTTT.

This clonotype was detected ten times or more. The chain joins TRBV7-8 to TRBJ1-3; 7 bases align to TRBD1. Per germline, CDR1 SGHVS and CDR2 FQNEAQ. The length of the CDR3 is 16 residues. V shed 5 bases, J shed 0 bases, and the junction held 7 bases outside the gene matches. CDR3 amino acids: CASSPRGDSSGNTIYF. CDR3 coding DNA: TGTGCCAGCAGCCCGAGAGGGGACAGCTCTGGAAACACCATATATTTT.

In its sample, this clonotype was seen many times. The chain combines TRBV20-1 with TRBJ2-1; 11 positions agree with TRBD1. The length of the CDR3 is 12 residues. Germline V CDR1 and CDR2: DFQATT, SNEGSKA (reference sequence). With 8 bases clipped from V and 8 bases from J, the junction kept 5 bases outside the gene matches. The CDR3 DNA sequence: TGCAGTTCTCTGGGACAGGGGGATGAGCAGTTCTTC. Its translation is CSSLGQGDEQFF.